This entry features one T cell receptor beta chain sequence. Its cognate antigen is unknown. Arm-PCR of CDR3 regions with iRepertoire HTBI primers generated TCR beta libraries. TCRdb ran MiXCR on the multiplex PCR reads and lists one entry per CDR3 protein. The sample lists around 500,000 distinct CDR3 sequences; more than 15% were seen once. These data originate in a study of regulatory T cells in long-lasting Graves disease. Overall study: Antithyroid drugs had been given to newly diagnosed Graves' patients for under 3 months.

Overall study findings and caveats: Persistent disease exhibited a predilection for TRBV28, TRBJ1-2 and TRBJ2-5.

The CDR3 length is 15 residues. Between the trimmed V and J ends, which lost 6 bases and 0 bases, there was a span of 12 bases. Per germline, CDR1 MNHNS and CDR2 SASEGT. Time point meaning: newly diagnosed GD, antithyroid drugs for less than 3 months. From PBMCs, RNA was extracted and then used to make the TCR library. Those enrolled as patients came out of an endocrinology department in Xi'an, China. These same records also appear under a second study, on T cells in Graves' hyperthyroidism and ophthalmopathy.

The J gene is TRBJ1-5, the V gene TRBV6-1; D not certain. The specimen comprised peripheral blood mononuclear cells (PBMCs), sampled at new diagnosis, from a patient treated with antithyroid drugs. This TCR was recovered from a woman aged 40 to 65 with Graves disease. In DNA form, the CDR3 reads TGTGCCAGCAGCGGGGATCCTTATAGCAATCAGCCCCAGCATTTT. The encoded protein is CASSGDPYSNQPQHF.